Each of the 23 T cell receptor beta chains below was sequenced from the same sample in a study of T cells in Graves' hyperthyroidism and ophthalmopathy. TCR beta CDR3 sequences were amplified from RNA transcripts. When the TCR CDR3 underwent first-round RT-PCR, the HTBI primer set was used. TCRdb independently ran MiXCR on the multiplex PCR reads; one entry per CDR3 protein. The table has a few hundred thousand distinct CDR3 sequences, 15% to 20% seen once; the top ten hold roughly 50%. Sequenced material: blood. The receptors here all came from an older woman with Graves' ophthalmopathy.

This clonotype was counted at least ten times. This sequence joins TRBV13 and TRBJ2-7; D gene ambiguous. The CDR3 is made up of 12 amino acids. The V gene lost 3 bases and the J gene lost 3 bases, with 6 bases spanning the gap. Per the germline V gene, CDR1 is PRHDT and CDR2 is FYEKMQ (reference sequence). The CDR3 reads CASSFTRYEQYF. The CDR3 region has the DNA TGTGCCAGCAGCTTTACTCGCTACGAGCAGTACTTC.

This clonotype was counted a few times. The chain employs TRBV6-2 or TRBV6-3 and TRBJ1-3; tentatively, D is TRBD1 (5 bases). Germline CDR1 and CDR2: MNHEY and SVGEGT. V was clipped by 8 bases and J by 0 bases, with 8 bases between them. The CDR3 sequence is 13 residues long. The chain's CDR3 is CASDSHSGNTIYF. In DNA, the CDR3 is TGTGCCAGCGACAGCCACTCTGGAAACACCATATATTTT.

This clonotype came up a few times. The chain is built from TRBV11-2 and TRBJ1-3; tentative D call: TRBD1 (6 bases). The V gene lost 1 base and the J gene lost 4 bases, with 11 bases spanning the gap. Germline V gene sequence: CDR1 SGHAT, CDR2 FQNNGV. CDR3 size: 15 residues. CDR3 sequence reads: CASSLVRGQGNTIYF. The CDR3 DNA follows: TGTGCCAGCAGCTTAGTGCGGGGGCAGGGAAACACCATATATTTT.

CDR3 in DNA: TGTGCCACCAGCAGAGGGGGACAGGGCGACAATGAGCAGTACTTC. Encoded protein: CATSRGGQGDNEQYF. The chain has TRBV15 and TRBJ2-1, with 9 bases lining up with TRBD1. The DNA matches TRBJ2-7 better at its end, which makes the J call doubtful. The V gene's germline CDR1 is LNHNV and CDR2 YYDKDF (reference sequence). This CDR3 is 15 amino acids long.

This clonotype showed up many times. The chain joins TRBV7-2 to TRBJ2-7; 12 positions agree with TRBD1. Germline lookup yields CDR1 SGHTA and CDR2 FQGNSA. V shed 3 bases, J shed 7 bases, and the junction held 4 bases outside the gene matches. This CDR3 region has 14 residues. This CDR3 reads CASSFRDRGREQYF. DNA of the CDR3: TGTGCCAGCAGCTTCCGGGACAGGGGGCGTGAGCAGTACTTC. The full variable domain, with the rest looked up from reference TRBV7-2 and TRBJ2-7, is GAGVSQSPSNKVTEKGKDVELRCDPISGHTALYWYRQSLGQGLEFLIYFQGNSAPDKSGLPSDRFSAERTGGSVSTLTIQRTQQEDSAVYLCASSFRDRGREQYFGPGTRLTVT.

This clonotype has ten or more counts. This chain joins TRBV20-1 and TRBJ1-1, with D possibly TRBD1 on 6 matching bases. The CDR3 covers 13 residues. The V gene lost 6 bases and the J gene lost 7 bases, with 18 bases spanning the gap. In germline, CDR1 is DFQATT, CDR2 SNEGSKA (reference sequence). The CDR3 sequence: CSADGGGGNEAFF. Here the CDR3 DNA reads TGCAGTGCCGACGGTGGGGGCGGGAATGAAGCTTTCTTT.

The chain recombines TRBV14 with TRBJ2-1; D possibly matches TRBD1 or TRBD2 (5 bases each). Germline CDR1 is SGHDN and CDR2 is FVKESK. The CDR3 extends over 15 amino acids. The V end lost 2 bases, the J end lost 4 bases, and 12 bases lay between the germline ends. This chain's CDR3 is CASSQRDRFYNEQFF. CDR3 DNA: TGTGCCAGCAGCCAAAGGGACCGTTTTTACAATGAGCAGTTCTTC.

A few counts support this clonotype. The CDR3 DNA follows: TGTGCCAGCAGCTTAGATCAGAGGCTCGCCTACGAGCAGTACTTC. Translation: CASSLDQRLAYEQYF. V is TRBV11-2 and J is TRBJ2-7; D is undetermined. With 0 bases removed from V and 2 bases from J, the gap between germline ends came to 11 bases. CDR1 and CDR2 from the germline V gene are SGHAT and FQNNGV. The CDR3 totals 15 residues.

In this sample, this clonotype turned up a few times. This chain connects TRBV27 to TRBJ2-7, with 8 positions matching TRBD1. Trimming cost V 7 bases and J 6 bases; bases outside gene matches: 11. The CDR3 is made up of 14 amino acids. Germline loops: CDR1 MNHEY, CDR2 SMNVEV (reference sequence). The CDR3 protein is CASTVRQGNSEQYF. CDR3 in DNA: TGTGCCAGCACCGTTCGACAGGGGAACTCCGAGCAGTACTTC.

The chain carries TRBV20-1 and TRBJ2-1; D is ambiguous. V shed 7 bases and J shed 7 bases, with 11 bases lying between them. The CDR3 is 11 amino acids. Germline V CDR1 and CDR2: DFQATT, SNEGSKA (reference sequence). CDR3 residues: CSGVMHNEQFF. CDR3 sequence (DNA): TGCAGTGGAGTGATGCATAATGAGCAGTTCTTC.

The sample holds many counts of this clonotype. V is TRBV5-1 and J is TRBJ1-1, with a tentative D call TRBD1 (6 bases). CDR1 is SGHRS and CDR2 is YFSETQ in the germline V gene. CDR3 size: 14 residues. Trimming stripped 7 bases from V and 3 bases from J, with 16 bases between. CDR3 protein: CASLRDNGDTEAFF. The CDR3, as DNA: TGCGCCAGCCTGCGGGACAACGGGGACACTGAAGCTTTCTTT.

V and J are TRBV5-1 and TRBJ2-6, with D hard to call. Looked up from germline, CDR1 is SGHRS and CDR2 is YFSETQ. The ends were cut back, 4 bases at V and 1 base at J, with 9 bases in the middle. This CDR3 comprises 15 residues. The CDR3 here is CASSPNPSGANVLTF. In nucleotides, the CDR3 is TGCGCCAGCAGCCCAAACCCGTCTGGGGCCAACGTCCTGACTTTC.

This clonotype was seen ten or more times. The genes are TRBV7-2 and TRBJ2-1; no clear D. Germline-derived CDR1 and CDR2 are SGHTA and FQGNSA. The CDR3 contains 14 residues. Trimming removed 5 bases at V and 7 bases at J, with 15 bases between. The CDR3 DNA follows: TGTGCCAGCAGCCGCACTCTTGAGTCTAATGAGCAGTTCTTC. This gives the protein CASSRTLESNEQFF.

The sample holds a few counts of this clonotype. The genes are TRBV7-2 and TRBJ2-7, with 8 nucleotides matching TRBD1. The CDR3 spans 14 residues. The J segment lost 6 bases and the V segment lost 6 bases, leaving 10 bases of the junction unmatched. Per germline, CDR1 SGHTA and CDR2 FQGNSA. The chain's CDR3 is CASRTRTGMGEQYF. CDR3 sequence (DNA): TGTGCCAGCAGAACCCGGACAGGGATGGGCGAGCAGTACTTC.

Many counts were recorded for this clonotype. This chain uses TRBV18 with TRBJ1-1, with unresolved D. The CDR3 spans 14 residues. V lost 0 bases to trimming and J lost 6 bases, with 11 bases between them. Germline V lookup: CDR1 KGHSH, CDR2 LQKENI. CDR3 loop: CASSPPSVEAEAFF. CDR3 sequence (DNA): TGTGCCAGCTCACCACCGAGCGTAGAGGCTGAAGCTTTCTTT.

The rearrangement joins TRBV4-1 to TRBJ2-1; 7 nucleotides align to TRBD2. The length of the CDR3 is 17 residues. Unmatched junction bases numbered 17, after V lost 3 bases and J lost 9 bases. Germline lookup yields CDR1 MGHRA and CDR2 YSYEKL. The DNA for the CDR3 is TGCGCCAGCAGCCACCGACCCGGGCGGGGGAAAATCACTGAGCAGTTCTTC. Residues: CASSHRPGRGKITEQFF.

This chain joins TRBV20-1 and TRBJ2-5; no clear D gene. CDR1 and CDR2 (germline): DFQATT, SNEGSKA (reference sequence). This CDR3 region has 12 residues. Deletions cut 0 bases from V and 5 bases from J, with 7 bases between. CDR3 DNA sequence: TGCAGTGCTAGAGATCTCATCGAGACCCAGTACTTC. Translated, it gives CSARDLIETQYF.

This clonotype appeared many times. The chain employs TRBV6-1 and TRBJ1-6; D is unclear. The germline gives CDR1 MNHNS, CDR2 SASEGT. V lost 5 bases and J lost 7, with 6 bases in between. The CDR3 has 12 residues. The CDR3 loop reads CASSLQNSPLHF. For the CDR3, the DNA is TGTGCCAGCAGTCTACAGAATTCACCCCTCCACTTT.

The V gene is TRBV4-2, the J gene TRBJ2-7; D is perhaps TRBD1 or TRBD2 (5 bases each). Looked up from germline, CDR1 is LGHNA and CDR2 is YNFKEQ. Trimming took 6 bases from V and 5 from J, leaving 14 bases between them. The CDR3 is 13 residues long. The CDR3 region has the DNA TGTGCCAGCAGTCGGACCGGGACGGACGAGCAGTACTTC. Its protein is CASSRTGTDEQYF.

This clonotype occurred many times. The chain links TRBV5-6 to TRBJ1-1; no firm D call. The ends were cut back, 4 bases at V and 5 bases at J, with 9 bases in the middle. The CDR3 is made up of 12 amino acids. Germline lookup yields CDR1 SGHDT and CDR2 YYEEEE. CDR3 amino acids: CASSMPGTEAFF. The CDR3 DNA sequence: TGTGCCAGCAGCATGCCCGGGACTGAAGCTTTCTTT.

This rearrangement joins TRBV12-3 or TRBV12-4 to TRBJ1-4; possibly TRBD1 for D (5 bases). CDR3 length equals 16 residues. Trimming left V 4 bases short and J 0 bases short, with 12 bases between. The CDR3: CASSSGLSPTNEKLFF. The CDR3 bases are TGTGCCAGCAGTTCAGGGTTATCTCCAACTAATGAAAAACTGTTTTTT.

This clonotype showed up many times. The chain links TRBV5-4 to TRBJ1-2; a possible D gene is TRBD1 (5 bases). Germline V lookup: CDR1 SGHNT, CDR2 YYREEE (reference sequence). V was pared by 1 base and J by 7 bases, with 11 bases between. The CDR3 runs 13 residues. CDR3 bases: TGTGCCAGCAGCTTGTGGCAGGGTCGTGGCTACACCTTC. It encodes CASSLWQGRGYTF.

This clonotype was seen many times. The chain links TRBV7-3 to TRBJ2-3, with D maybe TRBD2 (5 bases). The CDR3 covers 15 residues. V was trimmed by 2 bases and J by 2 bases, leaving 11 bases between them. Germline CDR1 is SGHTA and CDR2 is FQGTGA. CDR3 region: CASSLGSGITDTQYF. DNA of the CDR3: TGTGCCAGCAGCTTAGGGAGCGGAATCACAGATACGCAGTATTTT.